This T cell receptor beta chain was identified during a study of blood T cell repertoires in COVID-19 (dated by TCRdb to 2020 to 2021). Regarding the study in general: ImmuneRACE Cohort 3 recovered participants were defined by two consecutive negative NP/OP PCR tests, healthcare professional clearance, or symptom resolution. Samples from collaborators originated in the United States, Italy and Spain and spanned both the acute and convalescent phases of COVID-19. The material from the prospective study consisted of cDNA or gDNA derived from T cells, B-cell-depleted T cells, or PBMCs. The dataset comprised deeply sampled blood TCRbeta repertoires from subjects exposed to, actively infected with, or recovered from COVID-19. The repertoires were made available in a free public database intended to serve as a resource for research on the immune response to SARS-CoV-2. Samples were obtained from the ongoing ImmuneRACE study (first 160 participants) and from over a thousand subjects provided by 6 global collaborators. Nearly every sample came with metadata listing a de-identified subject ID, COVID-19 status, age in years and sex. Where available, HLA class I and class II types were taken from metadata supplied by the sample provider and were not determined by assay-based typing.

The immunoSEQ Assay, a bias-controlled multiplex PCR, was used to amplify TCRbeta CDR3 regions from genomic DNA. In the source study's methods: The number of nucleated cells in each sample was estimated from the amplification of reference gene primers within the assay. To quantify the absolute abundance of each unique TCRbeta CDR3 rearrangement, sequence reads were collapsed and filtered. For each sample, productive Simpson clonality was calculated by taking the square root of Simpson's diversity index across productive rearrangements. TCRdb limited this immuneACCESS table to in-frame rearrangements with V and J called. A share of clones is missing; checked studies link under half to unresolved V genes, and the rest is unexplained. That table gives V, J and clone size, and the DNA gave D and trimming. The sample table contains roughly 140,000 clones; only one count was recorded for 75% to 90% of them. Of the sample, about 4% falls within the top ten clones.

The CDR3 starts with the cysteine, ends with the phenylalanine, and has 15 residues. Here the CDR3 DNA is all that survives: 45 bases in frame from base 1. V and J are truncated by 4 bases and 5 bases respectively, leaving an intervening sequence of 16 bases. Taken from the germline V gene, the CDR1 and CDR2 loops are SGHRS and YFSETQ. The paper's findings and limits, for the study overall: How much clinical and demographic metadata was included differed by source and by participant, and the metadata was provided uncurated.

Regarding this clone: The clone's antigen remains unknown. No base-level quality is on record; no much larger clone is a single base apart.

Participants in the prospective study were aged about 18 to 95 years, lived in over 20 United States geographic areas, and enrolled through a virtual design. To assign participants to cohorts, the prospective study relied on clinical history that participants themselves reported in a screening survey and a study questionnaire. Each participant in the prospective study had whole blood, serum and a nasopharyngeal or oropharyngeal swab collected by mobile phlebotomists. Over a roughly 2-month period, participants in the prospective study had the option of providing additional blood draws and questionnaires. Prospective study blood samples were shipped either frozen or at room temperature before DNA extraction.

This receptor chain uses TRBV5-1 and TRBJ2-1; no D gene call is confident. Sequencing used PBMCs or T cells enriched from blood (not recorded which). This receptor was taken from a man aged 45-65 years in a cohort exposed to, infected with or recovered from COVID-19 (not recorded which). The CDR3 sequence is CASSPPTHADNEQFF. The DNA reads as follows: TGCGCCAGCAGCCCCCCTACCCACGCCGACAATGAGCAGTTCTTC.